This TCR beta chain was retrieved from a study of cytomegalovirus exposure and HLA in healthy donors. Study observations and caveats: Reported findings show TCR beta sequences accurately forecast HLA-A and HLA-B alleles in most subjects.

PCR was performed using 60 Vbeta and 13 Jbeta primers. Sequencing used immunoSEQ multiplex PCR; TCRdb keeps in-frame clones, though not all of them. The sample contains 100,000 to 150,000 clones, approximately 80% of which appear only once. Germline V CDR1 and CDR2: SGHAT, FQDESV (reference sequence). V gave up 5 bases and J gave up 16 bases; unmatched junction bases: 8. The CDR3 loop spans 11 amino acids. To note about this clone: Its specificity is not known.

Material for sequencing was PBMCs. The receptor's source is a man between 25 and 39 years old in good health and CMV-seropositive. The rearrangement uses TRBV11-1 and TRBJ2-4; 7 bases map to TRBD1. The CDR3 nucleotides are TGTGCCAGCAGCCAAGGGGGCCCTCCCTACTTC. Protein sequence: CASSQGGPPYF.